The subject of this entry is one TCR beta chain. This CDR3 contains 12 residues. The V end was cut by 2 bases, the J end by 3 bases, with 8 bases between. The germline V gene has CDR1 GTSNPN and CDR2 SVGIG (reference sequence). Under the authors' procedure: Estimated nucleated cell counts came from reference gene primer amplification. Method: immunoSEQ multiplex PCR; TCRdb's copy keeps in-frame clones and lacks some. D and trimming come from the DNA, and the V and J calls and clone size come from that table. Of 250,000 to 300,000 clones in the sample, about nine tenths were seen once. The sample belongs to a study of blood T cell repertoires in COVID-19. At the level of the study: COVID-19 samples, acute and convalescent, were from the United States, Italy and Spain. Sources were T cells, B-cell-depleted T cells, or PBMCs; the material itself was cDNA or gDNA.

This clonotype was obtained from a middle-aged man with acute or convalescent COVID-19. This chain joins TRBV30 and TRBJ2-7; no definite D call. The sample comprised peripheral blood. The CDR3 DNA follows: TGTGCCTGGAGTTCCGGAGACTACGAGCAGTACTTC. It is translated as CAWSSGDYEQYF.